The 12 T cell receptor beta chains below all came from one sample that was sequenced in a study of blood T cell repertoires in COVID-19. Assay used: immunoSEQ multiplex PCR; TCRdb lists only in-frame clones, some missing. The table records roughly 59,000 clones, around 83% of them present only once. The sequenced material came from peripheral blood. Receptors were obtained from a woman of 80 years or more with acute or convalescent COVID-19.

The chain links TRBV4-1 to TRBJ2-5; 9 bases align to TRBD2. V was pared by 4 bases and J by 5 bases, with 17 bases of the junction left unmatched. The CDR3 spans 18 residues. Per the germline V gene, CDR1 is MGHRA and CDR2 is YSYEKL. The CDR3 reads CASSPLSGGRAERETQYF. As DNA, the CDR3 is TGCGCCAGCAGCCCACTCTCGGGCGGGAGGGCCGAGAGGGAGACCCAGTACTTC.

The genes are TRBV29-1 and TRBJ2-7; TRBD1 is a possible D gene (5 bases). CDR3 size: 14 residues. The germline V gene has CDR1 SQVTM and CDR2 ANQGSEA. Trimming took 4 bases from V and 3 from J, leaving 16 bases between them. CDR3 coding DNA: TGCAGCGTTGCGGTTGGCAGTAGGGGCTACGAGCAGTACTTC. It yields the protein CSVAVGSRGYEQYF.

In this sample, this clone turned up a few times. The genes are TRBV5-6 and TRBJ1-2; 10 bases fit TRBD1. Trimming at V came to 0 bases and at J to 7 bases, leaving 6 bases not matched to a gene. CDR3 size: 15 residues. The germline V gene encodes CDR1 SGHDT and CDR2 YYEEEE. In DNA, the CDR3 is TGTGCCAGCAGCTTGGTGGGACAGGGGACGGGTGGCTACACCTTC. Protein product: CASSLVGQGTGGYTF.

The rearrangement links TRBV6-2 or TRBV6-3 to TRBJ2-1, with D perhaps matching TRBD1 (5 bases). The CDR3 is 16 amino acids. CDR1 and CDR2 (germline): MNHEY, SVGEGT. The germline V and J ends were trimmed by 3 bases and 0 bases, with 12 bases remaining between them. CDR3 in amino acids: CASSYSGWGSYNEQFF. CDR3 coding DNA: TGTGCCAGCAGTTATTCAGGGTGGGGCTCCTACAATGAGCAGTTCTTC.

V and J are TRBV6-5 and TRBJ2-7; D possibly corresponds to TRBD1 (6 bases). Trimming took 6 bases from V and 0 from J, leaving 9 bases between them. The CDR3 contains 13 residues. The germline V gene has CDR1 MNHEY and CDR2 SVGAGI. For the CDR3, the DNA is TGTGCCAGCAGGGCAGGGGTCTCCTACGAGCAGTACTTC. Translation: CASRAGVSYEQYF.

The chain recombines TRBV5-1 with TRBJ1-5; D is perhaps TRBD1 (6 bases). Trimming took 4 bases from V and 4 from J, leaving 9 bases between them. The CDR3 sequence is 13 residues long. Germline V gene sequence: CDR1 SGHRS, CDR2 YFSETQ. The CDR3, as DNA: TGCGCCAGCAGCCAGACAGGTAATCAGCCCCAGCATTTT. This codes for CASSQTGNQPQHF. Looking up the rest from reference TRBV5-1 and TRBJ1-5 gives the full variable domain: KAGVTQTPRYLIKTRGQQVTLSCSPISGHRSVSWYQQTPGQGLQFLFEYFSETQRNKGNFPGRFSGRQFSNSRSEMNVSTLELGDSALYLCASSQTGNQPQHFGDGTRLSIL.

The chain carries TRBV28 and TRBJ1-2, with 12 bases fitting TRBD1. The germline gives CDR1 MDHEN, CDR2 SYDVKM. V shed 1 base, J shed 8 bases, and the junction held 17 bases outside the gene matches. The CDR3 extends over 19 amino acids. CDR3 coding DNA: TGTGCCAGCAGTTTATCCTTCCATCGTGACGGGACAGGGGGCATCGGCTACACCTTC. Protein product: CASSLSFHRDGTGGIGYTF.

This chain joins TRBV19 and TRBJ2-3; D call uncertain. Trimming removed 3 bases at V and 10 bases at J, with 11 bases between. The CDR3 loop spans 12 amino acids. Germline-derived CDR1 and CDR2 are LNHDA and SQIVND (reference sequence). CDR3 region: CASSMISSSQYF. DNA of the CDR3: TGTGCCAGTAGTATGATATCAAGCTCGCAGTATTTT.

The chain links TRBV7-9 to TRBJ1-1; tentatively, D is TRBD1 (5 bases). CDR1 is SEHNR, CDR2 FQNEAQ, per germline (reference sequence). This CDR3 region has 12 residues. V was pared by 5 bases and J by 6 bases, with 10 bases between. This CDR3 reads CASSQTGAEAFF. DNA of the CDR3: TGTGCCAGCAGCCAGACGGGGGCTGAAGCTTTCTTT.

This chain's CDR3 is CASRRGGRSYEQYF. CDR3 DNA sequence: TGTGCCAGCAGGCGCGGGGGGCGATCATACGAGCAGTACTTC. The chain employs TRBV13 and TRBJ2-7; 8 bases fit TRBD2. This CDR3 contains 14 residues. The V segment lost 6 bases and the J segment 4 bases; nucleotides outside the gene matches: 8. Germline V gives CDR1 PRHDT, CDR2 FYEKMQ (reference sequence).

V and J are TRBV9 and TRBJ2-1; TRBD2 aligns across 14 bases. J was trimmed by 7 bases and V by 4 bases; bases with no gene match: 4. In germline, CDR1 is SGDLS, CDR2 YYNGEE. This CDR3 is 15 amino acids long. CDR3 protein: CASSLGLAGDNEQFF. CDR3 sequence (DNA): TGTGCCAGCAGCCTGGGACTAGCGGGAGATAATGAGCAGTTCTTC.

The chain employs TRBV11-2 and TRBJ2-1, with 10 bases lining up with TRBD1. CDR1 SGHAT and CDR2 FQNNGV come from the germline V gene. The CDR3 loop spans 16 amino acids. Trimming cost V 2 bases and J 8 bases; bases outside gene matches: 9. In DNA, the CDR3 is TGTGCCAGCAGCTTACTGACAGGGGGCTTTAAGGATGAGCAGTTCTTC. Residues: CASSLLTGGFKDEQFF.